This T cell receptor (beta chain) was captured by sequencing in a study of CD8 T cells in ankylosing spondylitis. Study-level points and caveats: Some motif variants had been reported before (in reactive arthritis synovial fluid and blood). Within ankylosing spondylitis blood, a TCR beta motif made up of eight or nine highly homologous variants appeared to be characteristic.

One entry per CDR3 protein, called by TCRdb with MiXCR from the 5' RACE reads. The data show over 400,000 distinct CDR3 sequences, with roughly 26% seen just once and 0.89% held by the top ten. Notes on this clonotype: What it binds is not known.

This clonotype was obtained from a male donor with ankylosing spondylitis. Sequenced sample: blood, either unsorted or a sorted T cell fraction (not recorded which).

CDR3 in amino acids: CSALTSSYNSPLHF. CDR3 DNA: TGCAGTGCCCTCACGAGCTCCTATAATTCACCCCTCCACTTT. The chain carries TRBV20-1 and TRBJ1-6; D is uncertain. Germline-derived CDR1 and CDR2 are DFQATT and SNEGSKA (reference sequence). Trimming shortened V by 6 bases and J by 0 bases, and 9 bases separated the two germline ends. The CDR3 is 14 amino acids.